This T cell receptor beta chain came from a study of blood T cell repertoires in COVID-19. Overall study context: COVID-19 samples from acute and convalescent phases originated in the United States, Italy and Spain. In each case, the material was cDNA or gDNA derived from T cells, B-cell-depleted T cells, or PBMCs.

Study processing details: From reference gene primer amplification, estimates of nucleated cell counts were derived. This table comes from immunoSEQ multiplex PCR, and its TCRdb copy is limited to in-frame clones, with some not included. V and J calls and clone size follow that table, whereas D and trimming were derived from the DNA. The table records around 160,000 clones, approximately 90% of them present only once. CDR1 and CDR2 (germline): KGHSH, LQKENI. The CDR3 is 15 residues long. Trimming shortened V by 2 bases and J by 0 bases, and 8 bases separated the two germline ends. The specimen was peripheral blood. This sequence was found in a man younger than 30 with acute or convalescent COVID-19. V usage is TRBV18 and J usage is TRBJ2-1; no firm D call. CDR3 loop: CASSPGRSSYNEQFF. CDR3 bases: TGTGCCAGCTCACCAGGCAGAAGCTCCTACAATGAGCAGTTCTTC.